Described below is a single TCR beta chain sequence and its context. TCRdb's copy holds only in-frame clones and misses some; the assay was immunoSEQ multiplex PCR. The sample includes more than 150,000 clones, 70% to 90% of them seen just once. This sample was included in a study of T cell responses to AZD1222 COVID-19 vaccine. Across the whole study: Both about-4-week and about-12-week second-dose recipients were combined.

Sequencing was performed on peripheral blood, taken on day 0 of AZD1222 vaccination. This TCR came from an adult in good health.

The CDR3 loop reads CAWSHRAYGYTF. CDR3 sequence (DNA): TGTGCCTGGAGTCACAGGGCCTATGGCTACACCTTC. The chain couples TRBV30 to TRBJ1-2, with D tentatively TRBD1 (6 bases). CDR3 length: 12 residues. The V and J ends lost 2 bases and 4 bases respectively, with 8 bases between them. Germline CDR1 is GTSNPN and CDR2 is SVGIG (reference sequence).